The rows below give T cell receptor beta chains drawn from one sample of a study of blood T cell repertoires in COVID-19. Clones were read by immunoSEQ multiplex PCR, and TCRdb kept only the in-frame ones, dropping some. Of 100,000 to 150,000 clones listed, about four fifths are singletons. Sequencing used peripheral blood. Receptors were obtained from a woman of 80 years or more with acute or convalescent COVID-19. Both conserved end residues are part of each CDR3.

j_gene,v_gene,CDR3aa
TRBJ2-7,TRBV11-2,CASSFWTGADYEQYF
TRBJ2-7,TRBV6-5,CASSYSPSSYEQYF
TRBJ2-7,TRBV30,CAWSVQAGGAEQYF
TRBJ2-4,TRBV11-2,CASSLRGGAVKNIQYF
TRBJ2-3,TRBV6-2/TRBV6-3,CASGQGLAGGDTQYF
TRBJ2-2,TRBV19,CASSRGRQGFPGELFF
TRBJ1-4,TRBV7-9,CASSLGWSQDYEKLFF
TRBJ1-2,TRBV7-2,CASSLGGEVGYGYTF
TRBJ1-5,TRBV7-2,CASSRAGSHSNQPQHF
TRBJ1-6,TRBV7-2,CASSLLLGSSYNSPLHF
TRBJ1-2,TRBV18,CASSPPVRGYGYTF
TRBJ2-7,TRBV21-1,CASSKAFPGQGRGEQYF
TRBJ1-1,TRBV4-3,CASSQVAENTEAFF
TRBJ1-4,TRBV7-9,CASSVTHAEGKLFF
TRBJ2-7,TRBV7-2,CASSYPGLAGVF
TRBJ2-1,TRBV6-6,CASSYSPGQGANEQFF
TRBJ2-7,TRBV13,CASSGQGANEQYF
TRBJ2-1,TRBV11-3,CASSSSIAGEDGNEQFF
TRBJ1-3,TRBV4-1,CDHRGQSGNTIYF
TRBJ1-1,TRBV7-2,CASSLGTGPRTEAFF
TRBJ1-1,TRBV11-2,CASSRGDRRGTEAFF
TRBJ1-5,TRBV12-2,CASRYRQGRNQPQHF